Reported below is one T cell receptor (beta chain). This sample is part of a study of blood T cells in healthy people across ages. Primed by a sample-barcoded 5' primer and a J-beta primer mix, a second PCR proceeded for 7 to 11 cycles. TCRdb re-analysed the 5' RACE reads in MiXCR, keeping a single row per CDR3 protein. The table includes some 1.8 million distinct CDR3 sequences, roughly two fifths detected once. The specimen was blood. This receptor was obtained from a human donor in good health.

The CDR3 loop is CASSLGHSFGGYTF. The CDR3 nucleotides are TGTGCCAGCAGCTTAGGTCATTCATTCGGGGGCTACACCTTC. The chain joins TRBV7-2 to TRBJ1-2, with unresolved D. The germline V gene encodes CDR1 SGHTA and CDR2 FQGNSA. Trimming removed 1 base at V and 8 bases at J, with 14 bases between. There are 14 residues in the CDR3. Drawing the rest from reference TRBV7-2 and TRBJ1-2, the complete variable domain is GAGVSQSPSNKVTEKGKDVELRCDPISGHTALYWYRQSLGQGLEFLIYFQGNSAPDKSGLPSDRFSAERTGGSVSTLTIQRTQQEDSAVYLCASSLGHSFGGYTFGSGTRLTVV.